The 18 T cell receptor beta chains listed next were all sequenced from one sample in a study of blood T cell repertoires in COVID-19. The repertoire was sequenced with immunoSEQ multiplex PCR; TCRdb's copy has only in-frame clones and lacks some. The sample includes 150,000 to 200,000 clones, 82% of them seen just once. The sequenced sample consisted of peripheral blood. These receptors were taken from a woman aged 40-49 years with COVID-19, enrolled during active disease.

The chain is built from TRBV5-5 and TRBJ1-2, with 7 bases aligning to TRBD1. V shed 2 bases and J 6 bases; nucleotides not matched to a gene: 4. CDR1 and CDR2 (germline): SGHKS, YYEKEE (reference sequence). The CDR3 runs 13 residues. Here the CDR3 reads CASSFGQEDGYTF. DNA for the CDR3: TGTGCCAGCAGCTTTGGACAGGAGGATGGCTACACCTTC.

The CDR3 DNA reads TGTGCCATCAGTGAGTCGGTGACTAGCGGATACACCGGGGAGCTGTTTTTT. The encoded protein is CAISESVTSGYTGELFF. The J gene is TRBJ2-2, the V gene TRBV10-3; the match to TRBD2 covers 9 bases. The CDR3 covers 17 residues. Looked up from germline, CDR1 is ENHRY and CDR2 is SYGVKD. V trimming: 0 bases; J trimming: 3 bases; junction bases outside the gene matches: 5.

This clone was recorded once. The genes are TRBV5-1 and TRBJ1-4, with 7 bases matching TRBD1. The CDR3 totals 16 residues. J lost 4 bases, V lost 4 bases, and 10 bases had no gene match. Germline values: CDR1 SGHRS, CDR2 YFSETQ. The CDR3 loop reads CASSPQPTGFNEKLFF. The CDR3 DNA sequence: TGCGCCAGCAGCCCTCAGCCGACAGGGTTTAATGAAAAACTGTTTTTT.

This clone was observed a single time. CDR3 sequence reads: CATESGQGLTDTQYF. The CDR3 region has the DNA TGCGCCACCGAGAGCGGACAGGGGCTCACAGATACGCAGTATTTT. The gene calls are TRBV10-2 and TRBJ2-3; TRBD1 matches at 9 bases. From germline, CDR1 is WSHSY and CDR2 SAAADI. The CDR3 runs to 15 residues. The junction had 10 bases not matched to a gene; V was cut back by 10 bases and J by 2 bases.

This clone was recorded at least ten times. The chain carries TRBV5-4 and TRBJ1-1; 7 positions agree with TRBD1. Trimming removed 3 bases from V and 0 bases from J; junction bases left unmatched: 11. CDR3 length equals 17 residues. Germline CDR1 reads SGHNT; CDR2 reads YYREEE (reference sequence). CDR3: CASSWGPDREVNTEAFF. CDR3 nucleotide sequence: TGTGCCAGCAGCTGGGGACCTGACAGGGAGGTGAACACTGAAGCTTTCTTT.

The chain joins TRBV5-1 to TRBJ2-1; unclear D gene. Trimming left V 0 bases short and J 4 bases short, with 5 bases between. This CDR3 contains 13 residues. The germline V gene encodes CDR1 SGHRS and CDR2 YFSETQ. CDR3 region: CASSLGPYNEQFF. The DNA for the CDR3 is TGCGCCAGCAGCTTGGGGCCTTACAATGAGCAGTTCTTC.

This chain connects TRBV7-9 to TRBJ1-2, with no clear D. The CDR3 is made up of 10 amino acids. Germline V gives CDR1 SEHNR, CDR2 FQNEAQ (reference sequence). V was pared by 1 base and J by 14 bases, with 8 bases between. CDR3 DNA sequence: TGTGCCAGCAGCTTAGGTGGCGGAACCTTC. This encodes CASSLGGGTF.

This chain links TRBV29-1 with TRBJ2-1; 10 bases are shared with TRBD2. The CDR3 loop spans 13 amino acids. V shed 3 bases and J 15 bases; nucleotides not matched to a gene: 11. CDR1 and CDR2 (germline): SQVTM, ANQGSEA. The CDR3 coding sequence is TGCAGCGTTGAGGAGGCTCTAGCGGGAGATCGGTTCTTC. Translated, it gives CSVEEALAGDRFF.

This clone has only a few counts. The V and J genes are TRBV9 and TRBJ2-5, with D perhaps TRBD2 (5 bases). Germline CDR1 SGDLS, CDR2 YYNGEE. The CDR3 is made up of 16 amino acids. The V end lost 4 bases, the J end lost 0 bases, and 16 bases lay between the germline ends. CDR3 region: CASSRSGSRYQETQYF. As DNA, the CDR3 is TGTGCCAGCAGCCGGTCGGGGTCTCGGTACCAAGAGACCCAGTACTTC.

This clone has just a few counts. V usage is TRBV2 and J usage is TRBJ1-5; TRBD1 might be the D (6 bases). The CDR3 has 14 residues. The V end was cut by 4 bases, the J end by 3 bases, with 10 bases between. Germline V gives CDR1 SNHLY, CDR2 FYNNEI. The DNA for the CDR3 is TGTGCCAGCAGTGGGGGGGGCTACAATCAGCCCCAGCATTTT. This translates into CASSGGGYNQPQHF.

The chain carries TRBV3-1 (or the pseudogene TRBV3-2) and TRBJ2-2, with TRBD2 matching over 12 bases. Germline V gene data show CDR1 as LGHDT and CDR2 as YNNKEL (reference sequence). J gave up 2 bases and V 1 base, and 5 bases lay outside the gene matches. The length of the CDR3 is 18 residues. The CDR3 reads CASSQAPSGGANTGELFF. Here the CDR3 DNA reads TGTGCCAGCAGCCAAGCTCCTAGCGGGGGGGCAAACACCGGGGAGCTGTTTTTT.

The chain uses TRBV3-1 (or the pseudogene TRBV3-2) and TRBJ2-1; unclear D gene. CDR1 is LGHDT, CDR2 YNNKEL, per germline (reference sequence). V was cut by 4 bases and J by 0 bases, with 10 bases left in between. The CDR3 is made up of 15 amino acids. The CDR3 DNA is TGTGCCAGCAGCCCGGGTGCGATCTCCTACAATGAGCAGTTCTTC. It encodes CASSPGAISYNEQFF.

The rearrangement uses TRBV10-3 and TRBJ1-2; TRBD1 matches at 9 bases. V was clipped by 8 bases and J by 3 bases; unmatched bases: 10. Germline loops: CDR1 ENHRY, CDR2 SYGVKD. The CDR3 runs to 15 residues. In DNA form, the CDR3 reads TGTGCCATCTTACTAGCGGACAGGGGAGACTATGGCTACACCTTC. Its translation is CAILLADRGDYGYTF.

The gene calls are TRBV6-6 and TRBJ2-5; TRBD2 might be the D (6 bases). The length of the CDR3 is 12 residues. Germline V CDR1 and CDR2: MNHNY, SVGAGI (reference sequence). V was cut by 8 bases and J by 5 bases, with 12 bases left in between. DNA for the CDR3: TGTGCCAGCTCGGGACTGGGGGAGACCCAGTACTTC. Protein sequence: CASSGLGETQYF.

This clone was found once. This rearrangement joins TRBV5-6 to TRBJ2-1, with D uncertain. Germline V CDR1 and CDR2: SGHDT, YYEEEE. V shed 4 bases and J shed 9 bases, with 11 bases lying between them. The CDR3 spans 12 residues. CDR3 loop: CASSQEFSEQFF. In DNA form, the CDR3 reads TGTGCCAGCAGCCAAGAATTTAGTGAGCAGTTCTTC.

The sample holds a few counts of this clone. The chain couples TRBV24-1 to TRBJ1-5, with 7 bases lining up with TRBD1. The CDR3 is made up of 15 amino acids. J lost 3 bases, V lost 3 bases, and 4 bases had no gene match. Germline V gene data show CDR1 as KGHDR and CDR2 as SFDVKD. CDR3 region: CATSDTTGSNQPQHF. DNA of the CDR3: TGTGCCACCAGTGATACGACAGGGTCCAATCAGCCCCAGCATTTT.

This chain joins TRBV10-1 and TRBJ2-7; no reliable D call. In germline, CDR1 is WNHNN, CDR2 SYGVQD (reference sequence). Between the trimmed V and J ends, which lost 2 bases and 3 bases, there was a span of 14 bases. The CDR3 covers 15 residues. The CDR3 coding sequence is TGCGCCAGCAGTGAGATTAGTTTGAGCTTCTACGAGCAGTACGTC. Amino acid sequence: CASSEISLSFYEQYV.

V gene TRBV7-2 combines with J gene TRBJ1-1; D gene uncertain. The CDR3 contains 14 residues. V shed 5 bases and J shed 1 base, with 11 bases lying between them. Germline loops: CDR1 SGHTA, CDR2 FQGNSA. CDR3 loop: CASSSRGGNTEAFF. The CDR3 nucleotides read TGTGCCAGCAGCAGCAGAGGAGGGAACACTGAAGCTTTCTTT.